The clone carrying this T cell receptor (beta chain) has only a few counts. Its matching antigen is unknown. The CDR3 extends over 16 amino acids. Germline V gene sequence: CDR1 SEHNR, CDR2 FQNEAQ (reference sequence). V was cut by 0 bases and J by 2 bases, with 10 bases left in between. The sample is drawn from a study of T cell repertoires in cytomegalovirus infection. In the study overall: Epitope selection comprised recently identified HLA-C-restricted CMV epitopes and well-studied HLA-B-restricted CMV epitopes.

Regarding the study as a whole: Cumulative public TCR beta family frequency identified carriers of CMV plus the relevant HLA.

One entry per CDR3 protein results from TCRdb running MiXCR on the reads. The data contain about 890,000 distinct CDR3 sequences, around 31% of them singletons. The TCR sequence derives from a human donor in good health (CMV status not recorded). Some clones in this sample may be carry-over from other donors' samples. This chain links TRBV7-9 with TRBJ2-2; D may correspond to TRBD1 or TRBD2 (5 bases each). Here the sequenced sample was cultured CD8+ T cells from PBMCs, taken from culture after CMV antigen stimulation. As DNA, the CDR3 is TGTGCCAGCAGCTTAGCGCCGGGACGAAACACCGGGGAGCTGTTTTTT. It encodes CASSLAPGRNTGELFF.